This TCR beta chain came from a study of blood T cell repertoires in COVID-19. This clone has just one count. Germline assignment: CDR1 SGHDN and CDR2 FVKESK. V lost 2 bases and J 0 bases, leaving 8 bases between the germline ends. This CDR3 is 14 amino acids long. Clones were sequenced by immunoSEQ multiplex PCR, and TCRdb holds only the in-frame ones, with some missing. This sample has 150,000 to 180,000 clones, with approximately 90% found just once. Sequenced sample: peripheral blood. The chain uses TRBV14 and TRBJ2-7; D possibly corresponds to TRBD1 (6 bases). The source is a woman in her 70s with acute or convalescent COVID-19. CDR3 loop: CASSQLGGSYEQYF. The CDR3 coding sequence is TGTGCCAGCAGCCAATTAGGGGGCTCCTACGAGCAGTACTTC.